Given below is one T cell receptor beta chain in context. The CDR3 has 13 amino acids. The germline V gene encodes CDR1 MNHEY and CDR2 SVGAGI. The V gene lost 6 bases and the J gene lost 7 bases, with 13 bases spanning the gap. This sample was included in a study of shared clonotypes between healthy human individuals. TCRdb's copy holds only in-frame clones and misses some; the assay was immunoSEQ multiplex PCR. Altogether about 730,000 clones are present, over 55% being singletons, with the ten largest covering under 2%. Sequenced sample: memory CD4+ T cells sorted from blood. Subset indicated: CD45RA-negative fraction. V usage is TRBV6-5 and J usage is TRBJ2-4, with a tentative D call TRBD2 (6 bases). The TCR was taken from a woman aged 30 to 39 in good health. The CDR3 region is CASRPPGENIQYF. DNA for the CDR3: TGTGCCAGCAGGCCTCCGGGGGAGAACATTCAGTACTTC.